The T cell receptor (beta chain) under discussion was sequenced for a study of read filtering for tumor transcriptome and immune sequencing. This CDR3 region has 15 residues. This library used 300 to 500 ng RNA and molecular barcoded adaptors spanning alpha/delta and beta/gamma chains. From the reads, TCRdb called clonotypes with MiXCR, one entry per CDR3 protein. The table has around 50,000 distinct CDR3 sequences, roughly 19% seen once. This clonotype was found a few times. The sequenced sample was a population of CD138-negative cells sorted from bone marrow. This receptor was obtained from a donor at least 40 years old with multiple myeloma. This chain uses TRBV21-1 with TRBJ1-1. TRBV21-1 is a pseudogene. The CDR3 nucleotides are TGTGCCAGCACCGACCAAGGTGGACCTTTCGCTGAAGCTTTCTTT. Amino acids: CASTDQGGPFAEAFF.